This T cell receptor beta chain was documented in a study of blood T cell repertoires in COVID-19. Study context: The United States, Italy and Spain were the sources of the acute and convalescent COVID-19 samples.

This CDR3 comprises 13 residues. The V end lost 5 bases, the J end lost 4 bases, and 11 bases lay between the germline ends. In the source study's methods: How many nucleated cells were present was estimated from reference gene primer amplification. Generated by immunoSEQ multiplex PCR, the TCRdb table keeps only in-frame clones and is missing some. Clone size and the V and J calls come from that table; the DNA yielded D and trimming. Of 150,000 to 200,000 clones in the sample, 85% were seen once. The specimen was peripheral blood. The receptor was isolated from a human donor with acute or convalescent COVID-19. The donor label of this sample is uncertain. The chain recombines TRBV12-3 or TRBV12-4 with TRBJ1-2; no firm D call. In DNA, the CDR3 is TGTGCCAGCAGTGCTCTAGGGAGCTATGGCTACACCTTC. The encoded protein is CASSALGSYGYTF.